A single sample is the source of the 21 T cell receptor beta chains below, sequenced in a study of blood T cells in healthy people across ages. Primers used in a second PCR of about 7 to 12 cycles were a sample-barcoded 5' primer and a J-beta primer mix. TCRdb called the 5' RACE reads again in MiXCR, with one record for every CDR3 protein. The sample shows about 1.6 million distinct CDR3 sequences, 34% of them seen only once. The material sequenced was blood. These receptors were collected from a woman between 25 and 40 years old in good health.

This rearrangement joins TRBV4-1 to TRBJ2-3, with TRBD2 identical over 10 bases. Germline CDR1 and CDR2: MGHRA and YSYEKL. The CDR3 sequence is 16 residues long. V gave up 5 bases and J gave up 6 bases; unmatched junction bases: 11. The CDR3 region has the DNA TGCGCCAGCAGCTTTAGCGGGGGGCCGTCTGAGGATACGCAGTATTTT. This translates into CASSFSGGPSEDTQYF.

The J gene is TRBJ1-6, the V gene TRBV12-3 or TRBV12-4; D unresolved. The V gene lost 0 bases and the J gene lost 7 bases, with 7 bases spanning the gap. The CDR3 spans 14 residues. DNA for the CDR3: TGTGCCAGCAGTTTAGCGGTAGGGAATTCACCCCTCCACTTT. It is translated as CASSLAVGNSPLHF.

The rearrangement joins TRBV7-2 to TRBJ2-1; TRBD1 matches at 10 bases. There are 17 residues in the CDR3. Trimming took 5 bases from V and 9 from J; bases not matched to a gene: 16. CDR1 and CDR2 from the germline V gene are SGHTA and FQGNSA. CDR3 in DNA: TGTGCCAGCAGCGCAAGGACCGGGACAGGGGTACATACTGAGCAGTTCTTC. This translates into CASSARTGTGVHTEQFF.

This chain connects TRBV12-3 or TRBV12-4 to TRBJ2-1, with D possibly TRBD2 on 6 matching bases. CDR3 length equals 13 residues. Trimming stripped 6 bases from V and 2 bases from J, with 8 bases between. CDR3 DNA: TGTGCCAGCAGGACTAGGGCCTACAATGAGCAGTTCTTC. This encodes CASRTRAYNEQFF.

This chain uses TRBV14 with TRBJ1-2, with 7 bases matching TRBD1. Germline trimming cut 2 bases from V and 9 bases from J; bases unmatched to any gene: 6. The CDR3 spans 13 residues. Germline V gene lookup returns CDR1 SGHDN and CDR2 FVKESK. Here the CDR3 reads CASSQRRDSSYTF. The CDR3 nucleotides are TGTGCCAGCAGCCAACGTCGGGACAGTAGCTACACCTTC.

The J gene is TRBJ1-1, the V gene TRBV7-9; no clear D gene. V was trimmed by 5 bases and J by 6 bases, leaving 7 bases between them. The CDR3 sequence is 11 residues long. The V gene's germline CDR1 is SEHNR and CDR2 FQNEAQ (reference sequence). CDR3 DNA sequence: TGTGCCAGCAGCCCCCGGTCTGAAGCTTTCTTT. Its protein product is CASSPRSEAFF.

The chain is built from TRBV5-1 and TRBJ1-1; the D gene is possibly TRBD1 (5 bases). Trimming took off 1 base at V and 2 bases at J, with 18 bases between the two ends. This CDR3 contains 17 residues. Germline V lookup: CDR1 SGHRS, CDR2 YFSETQ. The CDR3: CASSLWGGRQGNTEAFF. CDR3 nucleotide sequence: TGCGCCAGCAGCTTGTGGGGGGGGAGACAAGGCAACACTGAAGCTTTCTTT.

This clonotype was detected only a few times. The chain combines TRBV12-3 or TRBV12-4 with TRBJ2-5; D call uncertain. The CDR3 loop spans 14 amino acids. Trimming pared 6 bases from V and 5 bases from J, leaving 16 bases between. Written as DNA, the CDR3 is TGTGCCAGCAGGTATAGAGACCGATTGGAGACCCAGTACTTC. The encoded protein is CASRYRDRLETQYF.

This chain links TRBV5-6 with TRBJ1-1, with a tentative D call TRBD1 (5 bases). The CDR3 is 15 residues long. Deletions cut 4 bases from V and 2 bases from J, with 15 bases between. Germline CDR1 reads SGHDT; CDR2 reads YYEEEE. CDR3 nucleotides: TGTGCCAGCAGCCCACAGGACACATTTAACACTGAAGCTTTCTTT. Its translation: CASSPQDTFNTEAFF.

This chain joins TRBV21-1 and TRBJ2-1; the table's TRBD2 call for D was not verified on the DNA. TRBV21-1 is termed a pseudogene. The CDR3 spans 16 residues. The CDR3 DNA reads TGTGCCAGCAGCAAAGCAACTAGCGGGAGTGGCAATGAGCAGTTCTTC. Translated, it gives CASSKATSGSGNEQFF.

Concerning this clonotype itself: A much larger clone sits a single nucleotide away, making a read error possible. This chain uses TRBV27 with TRBJ1-2; weak D call: TRBD1 (6 bases). From germline, CDR1 is MNHEY and CDR2 SMNVEV (reference sequence). The CDR3 contains 13 residues. CDR3 nucleotide sequence: TGTACCAGCATGCAGGGGCAGGGAGGTGGCTACACCTTC. This gives the protein CTSMQGQGGGYTF.

This clonotype was seen ten or more times. The chain links TRBV4-1 to TRBJ2-7; 8 bases are a match to TRBD1. The CDR3 is made up of 13 amino acids. The V segment lost 4 bases and the J segment 5 bases; nucleotides outside the gene matches: 4. CDR1 is MGHRA and CDR2 is YSYEKL in the germline V gene. As DNA, the CDR3 is TGCGCCAGCAGCCCACCCAGGGGGCACGAGCAGTACTTC. Its translation is CASSPPRGHEQYF.

The rearrangement uses TRBV20-1 and TRBJ1-1; no reliable D call. Germline V CDR1 and CDR2: DFQATT, SNEGSKA (reference sequence). The CDR3 covers 9 residues. The germline V and J ends were trimmed by 7 bases and 11 bases, with 11 bases remaining between them. The CDR3: CSGPRRAFF. The CDR3 coding sequence is TGCAGTGGTCCCCGGCGCGCTTTCTTT.

The table lists this clonotype with many counts. This chain uses TRBV29-1 with TRBJ1-1; D is ambiguous. V lost 1 base to trimming and J lost 0 bases, with 6 bases between them. Germline V lookup: CDR1 SQVTM, CDR2 ANQGSEA. The CDR3 runs 13 residues. The CDR3 region is CSVEVQLNTEAFF. In DNA, the CDR3 is TGCAGCGTTGAAGTCCAGTTGAACACTGAAGCTTTCTTT. Full variable domain (rest looked up from reference TRBV29-1 and TRBJ1-1): SAVISQKPSRDICQRGTSLTIQCQVDSQVTMMFWYRQQPGQSLTLIATANQGSEATYESGFVIDKFPISRPNLTFSTLTVSNMSPEDSSIYLCSVEVQLNTEAFFGQGTRLTVV.

The V call is TRBV4-2, the J call TRBJ2-3, with 14 bases fitting TRBD2. The length of the CDR3 is 21 residues. Germline CDR1 reads LGHNA; CDR2 reads YNFKEQ. V shed 0 bases, J shed 0 bases, and the junction held 11 bases outside the gene matches. The CDR3 protein is CASSQDRRGGTSGGSTDTQYF. The CDR3 nucleotides are TGTGCCAGCAGCCAAGATCGGCGGGGGGGGACTAGCGGGGGAAGCACAGATACGCAGTATTTT.

The gene calls are TRBV12-3 or TRBV12-4 and TRBJ1-6, with 9 bases that match TRBD1. V lost 3 bases, J lost 6 bases, and 3 bases stayed unmatched. There are 15 residues in the CDR3. CDR3 amino acids: CASSFTTGGNSPLHF. The DNA of the CDR3 is TGTGCCAGCAGTTTTACGACAGGGGGTAATTCACCCCTCCACTTT.

The rearrangement joins TRBV6-5 to TRBJ1-6; 8 bases map to TRBD1. From germline, CDR1 is MNHEY and CDR2 SVGAGI. The CDR3 has 11 amino acids. Losses at the gene ends were 8 bases for V and 14 bases for J; bases not matched to a gene: 5. The CDR3 sequence is CASSDRGTLHF. In DNA, the CDR3 is TGTGCCAGCTCCGACAGGGGCACCCTCCACTTT.

The rearrangement links TRBV30 to TRBJ1-1, with 7 bases fitting TRBD1. The length of the CDR3 is 16 residues. V lost 2 bases and J lost 0; bases outside the gene matches: 9. Germline V CDR1 and CDR2: GTSNPN, SVGIG (reference sequence). The CDR3 reads CAWSPPTGRMNTEAFF. The CDR3 DNA reads TGTGCCTGGAGTCCTCCGACAGGGAGAATGAACACTGAAGCTTTCTTT.

The chain combines TRBV20-1 with TRBJ2-7; 11 nucleotides match TRBD2. Trimming removed 2 bases from V and 6 bases from J; junction bases left unmatched: 6. CDR3 length: 14 residues. CDR1 and CDR2 (germline): DFQATT, SNEGSKA (reference sequence). CDR3 nucleotide sequence: TGCAGTGCTAGACTAGCGGGAGGATCCCTCGAGCAGTACTTC. It codes for CSARLAGGSLEQYF.

The CDR3 loop reads CASSQGLAGASSTDTQYF. The CDR3 DNA reads as TGTGCCAGCAGCCAGGGACTAGCGGGGGCCTCTAGCACAGATACGCAGTATTTT. The chain employs TRBV4-2 and TRBJ2-3; 14 bases are shared with TRBD2. With 3 bases clipped from V and 0 bases from J, the junction kept 5 bases outside the gene matches. This CDR3 has 18 residues. Germline lookup yields CDR1 LGHNA and CDR2 YNFKEQ.

This chain links TRBV24-1 with TRBJ2-3, with 7 bases identical to TRBD2. J gave up 5 bases and V 4 bases, and 11 bases lay outside the gene matches. CDR3 length: 16 residues. Germline loops: CDR1 KGHDR, CDR2 SFDVKD. CDR3 bases: TGTGCCACCAGTGAGACCGGGAGGACCTTGAAAGATACGCAGTATTTT. It translates to CATSETGRTLKDTQYF.